The present T cell receptor (beta chain) was sequenced within a study of blood T cells in healthy people across ages. Study results and limitations: In older individuals, TCR beta diversity per million T cells was lower, falling roughly linearly with age.

This clonotype was counted a few times. No antigen is known for it. For the second PCR, which ran for 7 to 11 cycles, a sample-barcoded 5' primer and a J-beta primer mix were used. Every cDNA molecule bore a tag from a template-switch adaptor containing 12 random nucleotides. Each of the samples gave a minimum of 3 million paired-end reads that contained CDR3. In TCRdb, the 5' RACE reads were re-called with MiXCR into one record per CDR3 protein. The repertoire has 1.5 million or so distinct CDR3 sequences, 35% to 45% of them found once; the top ten carry under 5%. The CDR3 extends over 16 amino acids. Per the germline V gene, CDR1 is LGHNA and CDR2 is YNFKEQ. Trimming left V 1 base short and J 2 bases short, with 14 bases between.

The rearrangement uses TRBV4-2 and TRBJ1-1; D is unclear. This sequence was found in a woman between 18 and 30 years old in good health. Sequencing was done on a sample of blood. CDR3: CASSQGPPPLNTEAFF. CDR3 in DNA: TGTGCCAGCAGCCAAGGTCCGCCACCGTTAAACACTGAAGCTTTCTTT.